The rows below give T cell receptor beta chains drawn from one sample of a study of T cells after yellow fever vaccination. TCRdb reanalysed the 5' RACE reads using MiXCR and keeps one entry per CDR3 protein. The sample holds about 350,000 distinct CDR3 sequences, approximately 8% seen once. Sequencing used PBMCs, obtained about 49 days after the first yellow fever vaccination. Receptors originate from a man between 18 and 29 years old who received the YFV17D yellow fever vaccine. CDR3s include the opening cysteine and the closing phenylalanine or tryptophan. The order of the fields is clone size, V gene, D gene, J gene, CDR3 protein, CDR3 DNA. The D gene is left open where the match is weak. Rows give clone size only sometimes, using once, few, many, or a class for an expanded clone.

.,TRBV29-1,TRBD2,TRBJ2-7,CSALGLAGGLLSYEQYF,TGCAGCGCCCTGGGACTAGCGGGGGGCCTTCTCTCCTACGAGCAGTACTTC
.,TRBV5-1,.,TRBJ2-1,CASSFLGIQTLNEQFF,TGCGCCAGCAGCTTCTTAGGGATCCAAACACTCAATGAGCAGTTCTTC
.,TRBV6-6,.,TRBJ2-4,CACSALGVNIQYF,TGTGCCTGCAGCGCTCTAGGTGTCAACATTCAGTACTTC
many,TRBV12-3/TRBV12-4,.,TRBJ1-2,CASSLGAEGYTF,TGTGCCAGCAGTTTGGGGGCGGAAGGCTACACCTTC
.,TRBV7-8,TRBD2,TRBJ2-5,CASSFVPGLAGEKGETQYF,TGTGCCAGCAGCTTCGTCCCGGGACTAGCGGGGGAAAAGGGAGAGACCCAGTACTTC
few,TRBV11-2,.,TRBJ2-1,CASRGGHRGASSYNEQFF,TGTGCCAGCAGAGGAGGGCACAGGGGCGCTAGCTCCTACAATGAGCAGTTCTTC
.,TRBV5-4,.,TRBJ2-7,CASSLGLFEPQYF,TGTGCCAGCAGCTTGGGGCTATTCGAGCCGCAGTACTTC
.,TRBV10-3,TRBD2,TRBJ2-1,CAISNRRGSSYNEQFF,TGTGCCATCTCCAACCGGCGGGGGAGCTCCTACAATGAGCAGTTCTTC
.,TRBV27,.,TRBJ1-5,CASSFRRGNQPQHF,TGTGCCAGCAGTTTCCGGCGGGGGAATCAGCCCCAGCATTTT
many,TRBV27,.,TRBJ2-1,CASSLGLEQFF,TGTGCCAGCAGTTTAGGATTAGAGCAGTTCTTC
.,TRBV20-1,.,TRBJ2-3,CSAPKWERGAYTDTQYF,TGCAGTGCCCCCAAATGGGAACGGGGGGCCTACACAGATACGCAGTATTTT
many,TRBV6-6,.,TRBJ2-3,CASSYRDTDTQYF,TGTGCCAGCAGTTATAGGGACACAGATACGCAGTATTTT
.,TRBV24-1,TRBD2,TRBJ2-2,CATSDTSGANTGELFF,TGTGCCACCAGTGATACTAGCGGCGCGAACACCGGGGAGCTGTTTTTT
many,TRBV5-4,.,TRBJ2-7,CASSLGLQGYEQYF,TGTGCCAGCAGCCTGGGCCTACAGGGCTACGAGCAGTACTTC
few,TRBV14,TRBD1,TRBJ1-5,CASSQSYLAGGVCDQPQHF,TGTGCCAGCAGCCAAAGTTATTTGGCAGGGGGAGTTTGCGATCAGCCCCAGCATTTT
few,TRBV20-1,TRBD1,TRBJ1-1,CSARGSQGRGPGNTEAFF,TGCAGTGCTAGAGGGAGCCAGGGCAGGGGGCCGGGGAACACTGAAGCTTTCTTT
.,TRBV5-1,TRBD2,TRBJ2-3,CASSLRGGPDTQYF,TGCGCCAGCAGCCTACGGGGGGGCCCAGATACGCAGTATTTT
.,TRBV3-1,.,TRBJ2-6,CASNGHSISGANVLTF,TGTGCCAGCAATGGACACTCAATCTCTGGGGCCAACGTCCTGACTTTC
.,TRBV6-2/TRBV6-3,.,TRBJ2-1,CASSYGQGGSYNEQFF,TGTGCCAGCAGTTACGGGCAGGGGGGTTCCTACAATGAGCAGTTCTTC
.,TRBV20-1,.,TRBJ2-5,CSARDGGLAQETQYF,TGCAGTGCTAGAGACGGGGGGCTAGCCCAAGAGACCCAGTACTTC
.,TRBV4-1,.,TRBJ1-6,CASSTFNSPLHF,TGCGCCAGCAGCACATTTAATTCACCCCTCCACTTT
.,TRBV7-6,TRBD1,TRBJ1-2,CANSLGQGDGYTF,TGTGCCAACAGCTTAGGACAGGGGGATGGCTACACCTTC
many,TRBV4-1,.,TRBJ2-5,CASSQEGGQGETQYF,TGCGCCAGCAGCCAAGAAGGAGGTCAGGGCGAGACCCAGTACTTC
many,TRBV24-1,.,TRBJ1-2,CATSDGTGYGYTF,TGTGCCACCAGTGACGGTACAGGCTATGGCTACACCTTC
.,TRBV15,.,TRBJ2-3,CATSIYQLTDTQYF,TGTGCCACCAGCATCTACCAACTCACAGATACGCAGTATTTT
.,TRBV7-6,.,TRBJ1-6,CASSLEAEATYNSPLHF,TGTGCCAGCAGCTTAGAGGCGGAAGCGACCTATAATTCACCCCTCCACTTT
few,TRBV12-3/TRBV12-4,TRBD2,TRBJ2-3,CASSFPPRTSGDHTDTQYF,TGTGCCAGCAGTTTTCCCCCCCGGACTAGCGGGGACCACACAGATACGCAGTATTTT
few,TRBV4-1,.,TRBJ2-7,CASSQPGVSYEQYF,TGCGCCAGCAGCCAGCCAGGGGTATCCTACGAGCAGTACTTC
few,TRBV20-1,TRBD1,TRBJ2-7,CSVSGQGVYEQYF,TGCAGTGTCTCGGGACAGGGGGTTTACGAGCAGTACTTC
.,TRBV3-1,.,TRBJ2-7,CASSQLLGGLSYEQYF,TGTGCCAGCAGCCAACTTTTGGGGGGGCTCTCCTACGAGCAGTACTTC
.,TRBV18,.,TRBJ1-5,CASSPTGGRDQPQHF,TGTGCCAGCTCACCGACAGGAGGTCGCGATCAGCCCCAGCATTTT
many,TRBV19,TRBD1,TRBJ2-4,CASSTHSTGLAKNIQYF,TGTGCCAGTAGTACGCACTCGACAGGGCTAGCCAAAAACATTCAGTACTTC
few,TRBV7-2,.,TRBJ2-3,CASSYLGGPSTDTQYF,TGTGCCAGCAGCTACCTGGGGGGACCCAGCACAGATACGCAGTATTTT
few,TRBV18,TRBD1,TRBJ1-5,CASSLQGGSNQPQHF,TGTGCCAGCTCATTGCAGGGGGGGAGCAATCAGCCCCAGCATTTT
few,TRBV9,.,TRBJ1-2,CASSVGDGKKPNYGYTF,TGTGCCAGCAGCGTAGGGGACGGAAAAAAGCCTAACTATGGCTACACCTTC
many,TRBV11-2,TRBD2,TRBJ2-3,CASSPPGTSGGSHPDTQYF,TGTGCCAGCAGTCCCCCCGGGACTAGCGGGGGTTCCCACCCAGATACGCAGTATTTT
.,TRBV24-1,.,TRBJ2-3,CATQKRGSTDTQYF,TGTGCCACTCAGAAGAGGGGCAGCACAGATACGCAGTATTTT
few,TRBV6-5,TRBD2,TRBJ2-5,CASSYWEGRGETQYF,TGTGCCAGCAGTTACTGGGAGGGGCGCGGAGAGACCCAGTACTTC
few,TRBV5-1,.,TRBJ1-1,CASSSPDRGTEAFF,TGCGCCAGCAGCTCGCCGGATCGGGGCACTGAAGCTTTCTTT
.,TRBV20-1,.,TRBJ2-3,CSEKDGGLTDTQYF,TGCAGTGAAAAGGATGGGGGGCTCACAGATACGCAGTATTTT
few,TRBV4-1,.,TRBJ1-1,CASSQDTEAFF,TGCGCCAGCAGCCAAGACACTGAAGCTTTCTTT
.,TRBV12-3/TRBV12-4,.,TRBJ2-4,CASAVAKNIQYF,TGTGCCAGCGCGGTAGCCAAAAACATTCAGTACTTC